The T cell receptor (beta chain) described here comes from a study of long-term antiretroviral therapy in people with HIV. Study information: The earliest specimens came about a decade ahead of the 2015 immediate-ART recommendation. Regarding the study as a whole: HIV repertoires spanned narrower CDR3 length ranges than controls.

Researchers report immunoSEQ v3.0 was run at survey level. Libraries were prepared by immunoSEQ multiplex PCR; TCRdb keeps only in-frame clonotypes and omits some of them. The sample consists of 30,000 to 40,000 clones, roughly 87% of them appearing once. As for this clone: Its antigen remains unknown.

Per donor, at least one pre-ART and at least two post-ART PBMC samples were obtained. Only United States sites treated participants with HIV. The clonotype originates from a man between 18 and 35 years old with HIV. Sequencing used unsorted PBMCs, obtained 1.1 years after starting antiretroviral therapy.

The CDR3 region is CASSVGNRNYYGYTF. The CDR3 bases are TGTGCCAGCAGCGTAGGGAACAGAAACTACTATGGCTACACCTTC. V usage is TRBV9 and J usage is TRBJ1-2; D not certain. Germline lookup yields CDR1 SGDLS and CDR2 YYNGEE. Trimming shortened V by 0 bases and J by 3 bases, and 12 bases separated the two germline ends. The CDR3 has 15 residues.